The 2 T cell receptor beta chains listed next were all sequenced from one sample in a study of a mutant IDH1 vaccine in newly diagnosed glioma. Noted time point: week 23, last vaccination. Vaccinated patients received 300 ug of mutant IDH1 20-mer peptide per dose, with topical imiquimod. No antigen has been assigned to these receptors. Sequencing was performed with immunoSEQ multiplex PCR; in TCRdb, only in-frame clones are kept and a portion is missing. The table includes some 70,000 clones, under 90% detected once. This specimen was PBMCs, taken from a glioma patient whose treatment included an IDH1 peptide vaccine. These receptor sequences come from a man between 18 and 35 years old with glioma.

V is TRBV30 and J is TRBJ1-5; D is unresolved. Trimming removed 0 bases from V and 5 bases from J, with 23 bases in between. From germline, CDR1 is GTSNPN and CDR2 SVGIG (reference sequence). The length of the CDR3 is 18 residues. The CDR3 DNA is TGTGCCTGGAGTGTACTCGGGAACTCCCGCACCGCCCATCAGCCCCAGCATTTT. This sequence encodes CAWSVLGNSRTAHQPQHF.

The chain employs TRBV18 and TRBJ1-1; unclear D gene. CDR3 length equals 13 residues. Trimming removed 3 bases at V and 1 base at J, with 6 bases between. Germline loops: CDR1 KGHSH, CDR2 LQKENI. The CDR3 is CASSPTRNTEAFF. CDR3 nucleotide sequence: TGTGCCAGCTCACCGACCAGGAACACTGAAGCTTTCTTT.